The next 16 T cell receptor beta chains were all read from a single sample in a study of PD-1 blockade in mismatch repair-deficient tumors. Data came from immunoSEQ multiplex PCR; TCRdb stores just in-frame clones and leaves some out. The sample has about 130,000 clones; roughly 86% are singletons. The sample in question was peripheral blood, obtained 72 weeks after starting pembrolizumab. These TCRs come from an adult with mismatch repair-deficient cancer.

The chain combines TRBV29-1 with TRBJ2-5; TRBD2 aligns across 10 bases. This CDR3 has 16 residues. Germline V lookup: CDR1 SQVTM, CDR2 ANQGSEA. V lost 3 bases and J lost 5; bases outside the gene matches: 12. CDR3 nucleotide sequence: TGCAGCGTTGATAGCCTAGCGGGAGTAGGGTTGGAGACCCAGTACTTC. This gives the protein CSVDSLAGVGLETQYF.

The chain is built from TRBV4-3 and TRBJ2-1, with a tentative D call TRBD1 (6 bases). V lost 0 bases and J lost 7, with 13 bases in between. In germline, CDR1 is LGHNA, CDR2 YSLEER. The CDR3 length is 15 residues. CDR3 bases: TGCGCCAGCAGCCAAGATAGGGCAGGGGAGAATGAGCAGTTCTTC. This encodes CASSQDRAGENEQFF.

V and J are TRBV27 and TRBJ1-2, with 9 bases that match TRBD1. The germline gives CDR1 MNHEY, CDR2 SMNVEV (reference sequence). This CDR3 is built from 15 residues. The V gene end was trimmed by 4 bases and the J gene end by 4 bases; junction bases not matched to a gene: 7. The CDR3 protein is CASSSLGQGSYGYTF. The CDR3 region has the DNA TGTGCCAGCAGTTCACTCGGACAGGGGAGCTATGGCTACACCTTC.

CDR3 sequence: CASSTSGTDQPYEQYF. The CDR3 region has the DNA TGTGCCAGCAGTACCTCCGGGACAGACCAGCCCTACGAGCAGTACTTC. The V and J genes are TRBV27 and TRBJ2-7; 7 nucleotides agree with TRBD1. Germline CDR1 and CDR2: MNHEY and SMNVEV (reference sequence). With V trimmed by 5 bases and J by 2 bases, 12 bases remained unmatched. The CDR3 is made up of 16 amino acids.

The rearrangement uses TRBV28 and TRBJ2-2; 13 bases are a match to TRBD2. With V trimmed by 10 bases and J by 4 bases, 12 bases remained unmatched. This CDR3 is 17 amino acids long. CDR1 and CDR2 from the germline V gene are MDHEN and SYDVKM. CDR3 in amino acids: CATKTSGLAGVTGELFF. The CDR3 nucleotides are TGTGCCACCAAGACCTCCGGACTAGCGGGAGTCACCGGGGAGCTGTTTTTT.

The gene calls are TRBV5-1 and TRBJ2-2; D gene unclear. The CDR3 is 14 residues long. The V gene lost 0 bases and the J gene lost 0 bases, with 3 bases spanning the gap. Germline loops: CDR1 SGHRS, CDR2 YFSETQ. The CDR3 nucleotides are TGCGCCAGCAGCTTGGGGTCGAACACCGGGGAGCTGTTTTTT. Its protein product is CASSLGSNTGELFF.

V usage is TRBV4-3 and J usage is TRBJ1-1; 9 bases line up with TRBD1. There are 18 residues in the CDR3. Germline CDR1 reads LGHNA; CDR2 reads YSLEER. The V and J ends lost 1 base and 2 bases, in that order; junction bases with no gene match: 11. The CDR3 sequence is CASSQGPGQGKGNTEAFF. The CDR3 bases are TGCGCCAGCAGCCAAGGCCCTGGACAGGGGAAGGGTAACACTGAAGCTTTCTTT.

This chain links TRBV2 with TRBJ2-1; 8 bases fit TRBD2. This CDR3 spans 15 amino acids. CDR1 SNHLY and CDR2 FYNNEI come from the germline V gene. The V gene end was trimmed by 1 base and the J gene end by 7 bases; junction bases not matched to a gene: 6. In DNA form, the CDR3 reads TGTGCCAGCAGTGAAGAGGCTAGCGGGTCTAATGAGCAGTTCTTC. It specifies CASSEEASGSNEQFF.

The genes are TRBV10-1 and TRBJ2-2, with a weak D call TRBD1 (6 bases). The CDR3 sequence is 17 residues long. The V gene's germline CDR1 is WNHNN and CDR2 SYGVQD (reference sequence). Deletions cut 4 bases from V and 1 base from J, with 16 bases between. The CDR3 DNA reads TGCGCCAGCAGTGCTGTCCCCGGGACAAAGAACACCGGGGAGCTGTTTTTT. This sequence encodes CASSAVPGTKNTGELFF.

The chain has TRBV7-9 and TRBJ2-7; D not resolved. Looked up from germline, CDR1 is SEHNR and CDR2 is FQNEAQ (reference sequence). Trimming removed 0 bases at V and 2 bases at J, with 11 bases between. The length of the CDR3 is 15 residues. The CDR3, as DNA: TGTGCCAGCAGCTTAGCCGTTGCAGCTACCTACGAGCAGTACTTC. This encodes CASSLAVAATYEQYF.

The V gene is TRBV4-3, the J gene TRBJ2-3, with TRBD1 identical over 7 bases. Trimming removed 4 bases from V and 3 bases from J; junction bases left unmatched: 4. Germline lookup yields CDR1 LGHNA and CDR2 YSLEER. The CDR3 has 14 residues. CDR3 sequence: CASSPDRATDTQYF. In DNA, the CDR3 is TGCGCCAGCAGCCCCGACAGGGCAACAGATACGCAGTATTTT.

This rearrangement joins TRBV27 to TRBJ2-2; D might be TRBD1 (7 bases). Per germline, CDR1 MNHEY and CDR2 SMNVEV (reference sequence). This CDR3 is 16 amino acids long. The V and J ends lost 3 bases and 1 base respectively, with 12 bases between them. The CDR3 bases are TGTGCCAGCAGTTTGGAGGGGGCTGTGAACACCGGGGAGCTGTTTTTT. It translates to CASSLEGAVNTGELFF.

The chain joins TRBV30 to TRBJ1-4; perhaps TRBD1 as D (5 bases). The germline CDR1 and CDR2 sequences are GTSNPN and SVGIG (reference sequence). The V and J ends lost 4 bases and 8 bases respectively, with 14 bases between them. The CDR3 spans 13 residues. The CDR3: CAWTKGWAEKLFF. The DNA of the CDR3 is TGTGCCTGGACCAAGGGGTGGGCGGAAAAACTGTTTTTT.

This clone came up once. V and J are TRBV7-9 and TRBJ1-1, with D tentatively TRBD1 (5 bases). This CDR3 contains 15 residues. Germline V lookup: CDR1 SEHNR, CDR2 FQNEAQ (reference sequence). V lost 6 bases, J lost 5 bases, and 19 bases lay in between. The CDR3 sequence: CASSLPAEGRTEAFF. The CDR3 bases are TGTGCCAGCAGTTTGCCCGCGGAGGGGCGGACTGAAGCTTTCTTT. The full variable domain, completed using reference TRBV7-9 and TRBJ1-1, is DTGVSQNPRHKITKRGQNVTFRCDPISEHNRLYWYRQTLGQGPEFLTYFQNEAQLEKSRLLSDRFSAERPKGSFSTLEIQRTEQGDSAMYLCASSLPAEGRTEAFFGQGTRLTVV.

The chain has TRBV27 and TRBJ1-1; 8 nucleotides agree with TRBD1. CDR1 is MNHEY and CDR2 is SMNVEV in the germline V gene (reference sequence). CDR3 length equals 14 residues. The V segment lost 7 bases and the J segment 6 bases; nucleotides outside the gene matches: 10. This CDR3 reads CASKRTGFVSEAFF. CDR3 in DNA: TGTGCCAGCAAACGGACAGGGTTCGTGTCTGAAGCTTTCTTT.

The chain joins TRBV18 to TRBJ2-7; D possibly matches TRBD1 or TRBD2 (5 bases each). The CDR3 consists of 13 residues. V gave up 2 bases and J gave up 7 bases, with 12 bases separating them. Germline lookup yields CDR1 KGHSH and CDR2 LQKENI. The CDR3 loop reads CASSPGTRGEQYF. In nucleotides, the CDR3 is TGTGCCAGCTCACCAGGGACCCGTGGAGAGCAGTACTTC. The variable domain in full, completed from reference TRBV18 and TRBJ2-7, reads NAGVMQNPRHLVRRRGQEARLRCSPMKGHSHVYWYRQLPEEGLKFMVYLQKENIIDESGMPKERFSAEFPKEGPSILRIQQVVRGDSAAYFCASSPGTRGEQYFGPGTRLTVT.